Following are 28 T cell receptor beta chains from one sample sequenced in a study of patients and donors after allogeneic stem cell transplantation. Each CDR3 protein is one row after TCRdb ran MiXCR on the RT-PCR reads. The profile covers 90,000 to 130,000 distinct CDR3 sequences, with around 38% appearing a single time and around 30% taken by the ten largest. Sequenced sample: blood, either unsorted or a sorted T cell fraction (not recorded which). These receptors were obtained from a human donor who was either an allogeneic HSCT recipient or a stem cell or donor lymphocyte infusion donor (not recorded which). It is not recorded whose cells these are; they may come from a transplant donor.

The genes are TRBV10-3 and TRBJ1-3, with D perhaps matching TRBD1 (6 bases). The CDR3 consists of 16 residues. In germline, CDR1 is ENHRY, CDR2 SYGVKD. V was trimmed by 6 bases and J by 0 bases, leaving 15 bases between them. The DNA of the CDR3 is TGTGCCATCAGCGAACAGGGAATGGGCTCTGGAAACACCATATATTTT. Protein: CAISEQGMGSGNTIYF.

This clonotype was observed a handful of times. The gene calls are TRBV12-3 or TRBV12-4 and TRBJ1-5; perhaps TRBD1 as D (6 bases). The CDR3 runs to 14 residues. Trimming cost V 4 bases and J 7 bases, with 14 bases left between them. The CDR3 DNA reads TGTGCCAGCAGTTCACAGGGCCGGGGACAGCCCCAGCATTTT. Protein product: CASSSQGRGQPQHF.

This clonotype appeared many times. This chain connects TRBV5-8 to TRBJ1-2; D remains ambiguous. V was clipped by 0 bases and J by 2 bases, with 14 bases between them. Germline V gene lookup returns CDR1 SGHTS and CDR2 YDEGEE. The length of the CDR3 is 16 residues. CDR3 coding DNA: TGTGCCAGCAGCTTGGTTGCTCTGGTCCGCAACTATGGCTACACCTTC. This sequence encodes CASSLVALVRNYGYTF.

The chain carries TRBV29-1 and TRBJ1-4, with D possibly TRBD1 on 6 matching bases. The CDR3 runs 14 residues. Germline lookup yields CDR1 SQVTM and CDR2 ANQGSEA. V was pared by 3 bases and J by 8 bases, with 16 bases between. This CDR3 is CSVDVQGWGEKLFF. In DNA, the CDR3 is TGCAGCGTTGACGTACAGGGTTGGGGAGAAAAACTGTTTTTT.

This clonotype was seen a few times. J is TRBJ2-5 and V is TRBV7-9, with no clear D. This CDR3 is 11 amino acids long. The V end was cut by 5 bases, the J end by 9 bases, with 10 bases between. Germline V lookup: CDR1 SEHNR, CDR2 FQNEAQ (reference sequence). The CDR3 here is CASSSEAAQYF. The CDR3 DNA sequence: TGTGCCAGCAGCAGTGAGGCGGCCCAGTACTTC.

This chain uses TRBV11-2 with TRBJ2-1; 7 positions agree with TRBD1. Germline CDR1 SGHAT, CDR2 FQNNGV. Losses at the gene ends were 5 bases for V and 4 bases for J; bases not matched to a gene: 8. The CDR3 contains 15 residues. The CDR3 protein is CASSHDRDLYNEQFF. The CDR3 DNA reads as TGTGCCAGCAGCCATGACAGGGACCTTTACAATGAGCAGTTCTTC.

The genes are TRBV6-6 and TRBJ1-3; 10 positions agree with TRBD1. This CDR3 contains 16 residues. Germline CDR1 reads MNHNY; CDR2 reads SVGAGI (reference sequence). Trimming at V came to 5 bases and at J to 3 bases, leaving 7 bases not matched to a gene. This chain's CDR3 is CASSTRQGAFGNTIYF. The CDR3 DNA is TGTGCCAGCAGTACGAGACAGGGGGCGTTTGGAAACACCATATATTTT.

V usage is TRBV4-3 and J usage is TRBJ1-2, with D unclear. The V gene lost 4 bases and the J gene lost 3 bases, with 9 bases spanning the gap. The CDR3 has 13 residues. Germline loops: CDR1 LGHNA, CDR2 YSLEER. CDR3 loop: CASSPEGDYGYTF. CDR3 nucleotides: TGCGCCAGCAGCCCGGAGGGAGACTATGGCTACACCTTC.

In this sample, this clonotype turned up a few times. The chain combines TRBV7-9 with TRBJ1-1; 10 nucleotides line up with TRBD1. Germline V gene data show CDR1 as SEHNR and CDR2 as FQNEAQ (reference sequence). This CDR3 comprises 14 residues. The V and J ends lost 11 bases and 4 bases, in that order; junction bases with no gene match: 10. The CDR3 sequence is CAGTGVYGITEAFF. The CDR3, as DNA: TGTGCCGGGACAGGGGTTTACGGGATCACTGAAGCTTTCTTT.

J is TRBJ1-1 and V is TRBV29-1; a weak D match, TRBD1 (5 bases). V was cut by 1 base and J by 5 bases, with 11 bases left in between. Germline assignment: CDR1 SQVTM and CDR2 ANQGSEA. The CDR3 contains 13 residues. Written as DNA, the CDR3 is TGCAGCGTTGAAGTTGGGGCGGGGACTGAAGCTTTCTTT. The encoded protein is CSVEVGAGTEAFF.

This clonotype was observed a few times. This chain uses TRBV29-1 with TRBJ2-1; D may correspond to TRBD1 or TRBD2 (5 bases each). Germline assignment: CDR1 SQVTM and CDR2 ANQGSEA. Trimming left V 2 bases short and J 8 bases short, with 19 bases between. This CDR3 is 15 amino acids long. The CDR3 DNA reads as TGCAGCGTTGAACCGGGCGGTCTAGGGGACGATGAGCAGTTCTTC. Translated: CSVEPGGLGDDEQFF.

This clonotype was seen a single time. The chain links TRBV15 to TRBJ2-3, with 7 positions matching TRBD1. CDR3 length: 15 amino acids. The germline gives CDR1 LNHNV, CDR2 YYDKDF (reference sequence). V lost 5 bases, J lost 2 bases, and 7 bases stayed unmatched. CDR3 bases: TGTGCCACCAGCTTGCCGGGACAGATCACAGATACGCAGTATTTT. Translating gives CATSLPGQITDTQYF.

The chain joins TRBV6-6 to TRBJ1-6; perhaps TRBD1 as D (5 bases). Trimming removed 6 bases from V and 9 bases from J, with 18 bases in between. The germline gives CDR1 MNHNY, CDR2 SVGAGI (reference sequence). This CDR3 is built from 15 residues. The CDR3 DNA reads TGTGCCAGCAGGTCGAAGGGGCCCCGTTTTTCACCCCTCCACTTT. Translating it yields CASRSKGPRFSPLHF.

The V and J genes are TRBV5-1 and TRBJ2-6, with D unclear. The CDR3 has 15 residues. Trimming pared 4 bases from V and 0 bases from J, leaving 8 bases between. Germline lookup yields CDR1 SGHRS and CDR2 YFSETQ. The CDR3 DNA follows: TGCGCCAGCAGCCCGCCTTACTCTGGGGCCAACGTCCTGACTTTC. Its protein is CASSPPYSGANVLTF.

The rearrangement uses TRBV4-3 and TRBJ1-2, with TRBD1 as a possible D gene (5 bases). Trimming removed 4 bases at V and 6 bases at J, with 18 bases between. Germline CDR1 LGHNA, CDR2 YSLEER. The CDR3 has 15 amino acids. CDR3 in amino acids: CASSPGTVRSNGYTF. In DNA form, the CDR3 reads TGCGCCAGCAGCCCCGGGACGGTCCGAAGTAATGGCTACACCTTC.

Only a few counts were recorded for this clonotype. The J gene is TRBJ1-1, the V gene TRBV20-1; 7 bases match TRBD1. The germline gives CDR1 DFQATT, CDR2 SNEGSKA (reference sequence). The trim removed 0 bases at V and 3 bases at J, leaving 4 bases unmatched. There are 14 residues in the CDR3. CDR3 residues: CSAREQGWHTEAFF. The CDR3 nucleotides are TGCAGTGCTAGAGAACAGGGGTGGCACACTGAAGCTTTCTTT.

The chain carries TRBV6-2 or TRBV6-3 and TRBJ2-2; TRBD1 is a possible D gene (6 bases). Between the trimmed V and J ends, which lost 0 bases and 6 bases, there was a span of 8 bases. The CDR3 is 14 amino acids. Germline-derived CDR1 and CDR2 are MNHEY and SVGEGT. The CDR3 region is CASSYSRQAGELFF. The CDR3 nucleotides read TGTGCCAGCAGTTACTCGAGACAGGCCGGGGAGCTGTTTTTT.

The V gene is TRBV11-2, the J gene TRBJ1-4; 7 bases are shared with TRBD1. J lost 5 bases, V lost 5 bases, and 8 bases had no gene match. The germline CDR1 and CDR2 sequences are SGHAT and FQNNGV. The CDR3 covers 15 residues. CDR3 nucleotides: TGTGCCAGCAGCCCGCGACAGGGACCCAATGAAAAACTGTTTTTT. It yields the protein CASSPRQGPNEKLFF.

This chain connects TRBV7-9 to TRBJ1-1; D unresolved. This CDR3 is 12 amino acids long. V was shortened by 3 bases and J by 6 bases, with 8 bases between the two germline ends. The germline V gene encodes CDR1 SEHNR and CDR2 FQNEAQ (reference sequence). CDR3 protein: CASSFSSAEAFF. CDR3 in DNA: TGTGCCAGCAGCTTTTCGAGTGCTGAAGCTTTCTTT.

The genes are TRBV27 and TRBJ1-4; D call uncertain. Trimming removed 6 bases at V and 0 bases at J, with 11 bases between. The CDR3 totals 15 residues. The germline CDR1 and CDR2 sequences are MNHEY and SMNVEV (reference sequence). The CDR3 sequence: CASSPALPTNEKLFF. The DNA for the CDR3 is TGTGCCAGCAGCCCCGCTTTACCAACTAATGAAAAACTGTTTTTT.

This clonotype was seen only a few times. The chain is built from TRBV20-1 and TRBJ1-4, with D hard to call. Germline lookup yields CDR1 DFQATT and CDR2 SNEGSKA (reference sequence). This CDR3 region has 13 residues. Trimming removed 0 bases at V and 7 bases at J, with 9 bases between. The CDR3 protein is CSAREPGTEKLFF. The CDR3 DNA follows: TGCAGTGCTAGAGAGCCAGGCACTGAAAAACTGTTTTTT.

This clonotype was detected only a few times. This chain connects TRBV28 to TRBJ2-7, with 9 nucleotides matching TRBD2. The ends lost 3 bases at V and 1 base at J; junction bases unmatched: 7. The CDR3 spans 16 residues. Germline loops: CDR1 MDHEN, CDR2 SYDVKM. Here the CDR3 reads CASSFSLAGLSYEQYF. The CDR3 DNA sequence: TGTGCCAGCAGTTTTTCACTAGCGGGTCTTTCCTACGAGCAGTACTTC.

A remark on this clonotype: One end of the junction is discordant with germline, which a read error may explain. The CDR3 coding sequence is TGTGCCAGCAGTTTAGGGTATGCCTACACCTTC. Its protein is CASSLGYAYTF. The chain is built from TRBV12-3 or TRBV12-4 and TRBJ1-2, with no clear D. The CDR3 sequence is 11 residues long.

The gene calls are TRBV15 and TRBJ2-7; the D is unclear. Germline values: CDR1 LNHNV, CDR2 YYDKDF (reference sequence). Trimming removed 4 bases at V and 4 bases at J, with 20 bases between. The CDR3 is made up of 16 amino acids. The CDR3 loop reads CATSTYSSGTSYEQYF. Here the CDR3 DNA reads TGTGCCACCAGCACATATAGTAGTGGTACTTCGTACGAGCAGTACTTC.

The J gene is TRBJ2-3, the V gene TRBV20-1, with TRBD2 as a possible D gene (6 bases). The CDR3 has 13 amino acids. Germline V gives CDR1 DFQATT, CDR2 SNEGSKA (reference sequence). The V and J ends lost 7 bases and 4 bases respectively, with 15 bases between them. The CDR3 DNA follows: TGCAGTGTCCGATCCGGGAGCGCAGATACGCAGTATTTT. This translates into CSVRSGSADTQYF.

This chain uses TRBV5-6 with TRBJ2-1; D unclear. The CDR3 runs to 15 residues. Germline CDR1 and CDR2: SGHDT and YYEEEE. Trimming removed 1 base from V and 0 bases from J, with 8 bases in between. The CDR3 DNA is TGTGCCAGCAGCTTGCTGCACCTCTCCTACAATGAGCAGTTCTTC. Translation gives CASSLLHLSYNEQFF. The variable domain in full, completed from reference TRBV5-6 and TRBJ2-1, reads DAGVTQSPTHLIKTRGQQVTLRCSPKSGHDTVSWYQQALGQGPQFIFQYYEEEERQRGNFPDRFSGHQFPNYSSELNVNALLLGDSALYLCASSLLHLSYNEQFFGPGTRLTVL.

The J gene is TRBJ2-1, the V gene TRBV28, with D perhaps TRBD2 (6 bases). V was clipped by 3 bases and J by 3 bases, with 9 bases between them. Germline CDR1 MDHEN, CDR2 SYDVKM. CDR3 length: 14 residues. The CDR3 region has the DNA TGTGCCAGCAGTTTGCGGAGGGACTACAATGAGCAGTTCTTC. Translation gives CASSLRRDYNEQFF.

This clonotype was seen repeatedly, ten times or more. The chain recombines TRBV12-3 or TRBV12-4 with TRBJ1-1, with no clear D. This CDR3 has 13 amino acids. V was pared by 2 bases and J by 0 bases, with 4 bases between. DNA for the CDR3: TGTGCCAGCAGTTTAAGGGTGAACACTGAAGCTTTCTTT. As protein: CASSLRVNTEAFF.